Below, 19 T cell receptor beta chains from the same sample are listed, as sequenced in a study of T cells in Graves' hyperthyroidism and ophthalmopathy. TCR beta CDR3 regions were amplified from RNA. The TCR CDR3 first-round RT-PCR relied on the HTBI primer set. TCRdb analysed the multiplex PCR reads with MiXCR anew, one entry per CDR3 protein. The table includes more than 300,000 distinct CDR3 sequences, roughly 14% detected once. The sequenced sample consisted of blood. The receptors shown here come from a woman aged 30 to 39 with Graves' ophthalmopathy.

This clonotype was picked up a small number of times. V is TRBV6-1 and J is TRBJ1-1; a weak D match, TRBD1 (6 bases). The germline CDR1 and CDR2 sequences are MNHNS and SASEGT. V was shortened by 8 bases and J by 1 base, with 14 bases between the two germline ends. This CDR3 spans 14 amino acids. CDR3 DNA sequence: TGTGCCAGCCCAGCACTACAGGGGAACACTGAAGCTTTCTTT. This encodes CASPALQGNTEAFF.

The rearrangement links TRBV7-3 to TRBJ2-4; 8 bases agree with TRBD1. Per the germline V gene, CDR1 is SGHTA and CDR2 is FQGTGA. After removal of 5 bases from V and 9 bases from J, the junction contained 6 bases not matched to a gene. The CDR3 spans 13 residues. CDR3 in DNA: TGTGCCAGCAGCCCCGGACAGGGCAGCATTCAGTACTTC. This codes for CASSPGQGSIQYF.

The chain uses TRBV12-3 or TRBV12-4 and TRBJ1-3; weak D call: TRBD1 (6 bases). The CDR3 is 17 residues long. The V end was cut by 5 bases, the J end by 2 bases, with 19 bases between. CDR3: CASSVTGLEAAGNTIYF. CDR3 nucleotide sequence: TGTGCCAGCAGTGTGACAGGACTCGAGGCTGCTGGAAACACCATATATTTT.

This clonotype occurred a few times. This chain links TRBV9 with TRBJ1-4; the D gene is possibly TRBD1 (6 bases). The germline V and J ends were trimmed by 3 bases and 4 bases, with 13 bases remaining between them. The CDR3 consists of 15 residues. CDR1 is SGDLS, CDR2 YYNGEE, per germline. CDR3 sequence: CASSAGLRGNEKLFF. The DNA of the CDR3 is TGTGCCAGCAGCGCCGGTCTCAGGGGTAATGAAAAACTGTTTTTT. Supplemented by reference TRBV9 and TRBJ1-4, the full variable domain reads DSGVTQTPKHLITATGQRVTLRCSPRSGDLSVYWYQQSLDQGLQFLIQYYNGEERAKGNILERFSAQQFPDLHSELNLSSLELGDSALYFCASSAGLRGNEKLFFGSGTQLSVL.

This clonotype was counted many times. This chain links TRBV7-9 with TRBJ1-1, with 7 bases aligning to TRBD1. V trimming: 5 bases; J trimming: 5 bases; junction bases outside the gene matches: 5. Per the germline V gene, CDR1 is SEHNR and CDR2 is FQNEAQ (reference sequence). The CDR3 spans 13 residues. The CDR3 nucleotides are TGTGCCAGCAGCGTCACAGGGGTAACTGAAGCTTTCTTT. The encoded protein is CASSVTGVTEAFF.

This clonotype was recorded a few times. A read error is likely, as this CDR3 ends without the conserved phenylalanine or tryptophan. The chain employs TRBV9 and TRBJ1-1; a weak D match, TRBD1 (5 bases). Per germline, CDR1 SGDLS and CDR2 YYNGEE. Trimming shortened V by 2 bases and J by 0 bases, and 8 bases separated the two germline ends. The CDR3 loop spans 14 amino acids. As DNA, the CDR3 is TGTGCCAGCAGCGTGACGGGGGTGAACACTGAAGCTTTCCTT. Protein sequence: CASSVTGVNTEAFL.

This clonotype was found many times. This chain connects TRBV28 to TRBJ2-1; D is unresolved. In germline, CDR1 is MDHEN, CDR2 SYDVKM. This CDR3 is 15 amino acids long. V was trimmed by 6 bases and J by 0 bases, leaving 12 bases between them. CDR3 bases: TGTGCCAGCAGGACGTTCCTTAGCTCCTACAATGAGCAGTTCTTC. As protein: CASRTFLSSYNEQFF.

In this sample, this clonotype turned up many times. J is TRBJ2-2 and V is TRBV7-9; a weak D match, TRBD2 (7 bases). The length of the CDR3 is 16 residues. V shed 6 bases and J shed 0 bases, with 14 bases lying between them. From germline, CDR1 is SEHNR and CDR2 FQNEAQ (reference sequence). In DNA, the CDR3 is TGTGCCAGCAGGCATGGCGGGGGCTCGAACACCGGGGAGCTGTTTTTT. This sequence encodes CASRHGGGSNTGELFF.

This clonotype has a count of ten or more. The chain links TRBV12-3 or TRBV12-4 to TRBJ2-5; a weak D match, TRBD1 (6 bases). The CDR3 extends over 14 amino acids. V lost 5 bases and J 2 bases, leaving 12 bases between the germline ends. CDR3 protein: CASSPLGGQETQYF. As DNA, the CDR3 is TGTGCCAGCAGTCCCCTAGGGGGTCAAGAGACCCAGTACTTC.

This clonotype was seen ten or more times. The genes are TRBV12-3 or TRBV12-4 and TRBJ2-3; a possible D gene is TRBD1 (5 bases). Between the trimmed V and J ends, which lost 2 bases and 3 bases, there was a span of 9 bases. The CDR3 totals 14 residues. In DNA form, the CDR3 reads TGTGCCAGCAGTTTACTCCAGGGAACAGATACGCAGTATTTT. It codes for CASSLLQGTDTQYF.

This clonotype was recorded many times. The rearrangement joins TRBV7-2 to TRBJ2-7; TRBD1 might be the D (6 bases). Germline-derived CDR1 and CDR2 are SGHTA and FQGNSA. V was clipped by 5 bases and J by 2 bases, with 13 bases between them. The CDR3 totals 14 residues. The CDR3 DNA reads TGTGCCAGCAGCCTCCAGGGGCAGACCTACGAGCAGTACTTC. Protein: CASSLQGQTYEQYF.

In its sample, this clonotype was seen many times. V usage is TRBV7-9 and J usage is TRBJ1-2; 11 bases line up with TRBD1. Trimming removed 5 bases from V and 4 bases from J; junction bases left unmatched: 12. Germline-derived CDR1 and CDR2 are SEHNR and FQNEAQ (reference sequence). This CDR3 has 17 residues. The CDR3 reads CASSDGTGGTNGYGYTF. The CDR3 DNA sequence: TGTGCCAGCAGCGACGGGACAGGGGGAACTAACGGCTATGGCTACACCTTC.

The chain carries TRBV18 and TRBJ2-5; D possibly uses TRBD1 or TRBD2 (6 bases each). V shed 3 bases and J shed 2 bases, with 13 bases lying between them. From germline, CDR1 is KGHSH and CDR2 LQKENI. The CDR3 runs 15 residues. For the CDR3, the DNA is TGTGCCAGCTCACCGCAAGGGGGGAAACAAGAGACCCAGTACTTC. Its translation is CASSPQGGKQETQYF.

This clonotype was seen many times. The V gene is TRBV7-3, the J gene TRBJ2-2, with 7 bases identical to TRBD1. The length of the CDR3 is 16 residues. Trimming cost V 5 bases and J 3 bases; bases outside gene matches: 9. Germline lookup yields CDR1 SGHTA and CDR2 FQGTGA. The CDR3 protein is CASSAPGTEDTGELFF. CDR3 sequence (DNA): TGTGCCAGCAGCGCGCCCGGGACAGAAGACACCGGGGAGCTGTTTTTT.

Many counts were recorded for this clonotype. V is TRBV11-2 and J is TRBJ1-2; TRBD1 might be the D (5 bases). CDR3 size: 13 residues. V was clipped by 3 bases and J by 7 bases, with 12 bases between them. Germline V gene sequence: CDR1 SGHAT, CDR2 FQNNGV. For the CDR3, the DNA is TGTGCCAGCAGCTTTCCGGACACGAGTGGCTACACCTTC. Translating gives CASSFPDTSGYTF.

At least ten counts were recorded for this clonotype. This chain links TRBV24-1 with TRBJ1-1; D is ambiguous. Germline V gene lookup returns CDR1 KGHDR and CDR2 SFDVKD. The CDR3 has 16 residues. Trimming took 2 bases from V and 4 from J, leaving 16 bases between them. CDR3 bases: TGTGCCACCAGTGATTCATCTTGGCGGGGTAGCACTGAAGCTTTCTTT. This gives the protein CATSDSSWRGSTEAFF.

Many counts were recorded for this clonotype. The chain uses TRBV18 and TRBJ1-2; a weak D match, TRBD1 (5 bases). V was clipped by 3 bases and J by 4 bases, with 15 bases between them. The germline CDR1 and CDR2 sequences are KGHSH and LQKENI. This CDR3 is built from 15 residues. The DNA for the CDR3 is TGTGCCAGCTCACCCTCCGGAGGGGCTCCCTATGGCTACACCTTC. It is translated as CASSPSGGAPYGYTF.

In its sample, this clonotype was seen many times. The chain joins TRBV2 to TRBJ2-2; D is unresolved. The CDR3 runs 15 residues. V lost 4 bases, J lost 0 bases, and 9 bases lay in between. The germline gives CDR1 SNHLY, CDR2 FYNNEI. For the CDR3, the DNA is TGTGCCAGCAGTGCCCTTAGGTCGAACACCGGGGAGCTGTTTTTT. This codes for CASSALRSNTGELFF. The complete variable domain, with remaining parts taken from reference TRBV2 and TRBJ2-2, reads EPEVTQTPSHQVTQMGQEVILRCVPISNHLYFYWYRQILGQKVEFLVSFYNNEISEKSEIFDDQFSVERPDGSNFTLKIRSTKLEDSAMYFCASSALRSNTGELFFGEGSRLTVL.

This clonotype turned up a few times. The chain joins TRBV19 to TRBJ1-5, with TRBD1 as a possible D gene (5 bases). Germline V CDR1 and CDR2: LNHDA, SQIVND (reference sequence). Trimming cost V 5 bases and J 1 base, with 12 bases left between them. The CDR3 consists of 15 residues. CDR3 residues: CASSPQGGSNQPQHF. Here the CDR3 DNA reads TGTGCCAGTAGTCCGCAGGGTGGAAGCAATCAGCCCCAGCATTTT.